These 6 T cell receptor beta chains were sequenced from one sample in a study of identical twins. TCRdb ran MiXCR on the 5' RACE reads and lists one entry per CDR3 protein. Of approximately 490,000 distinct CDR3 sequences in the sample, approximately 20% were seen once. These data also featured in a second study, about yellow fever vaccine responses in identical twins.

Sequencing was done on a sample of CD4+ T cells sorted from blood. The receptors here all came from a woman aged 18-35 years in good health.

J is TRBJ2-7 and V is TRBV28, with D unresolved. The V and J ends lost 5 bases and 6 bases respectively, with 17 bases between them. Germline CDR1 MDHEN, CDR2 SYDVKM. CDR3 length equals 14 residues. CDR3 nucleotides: TGTGCCAGCAGTAAGCCCTCCGCGGCCTTCGAGCAGTACTTC. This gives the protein CASSKPSAAFEQYF.

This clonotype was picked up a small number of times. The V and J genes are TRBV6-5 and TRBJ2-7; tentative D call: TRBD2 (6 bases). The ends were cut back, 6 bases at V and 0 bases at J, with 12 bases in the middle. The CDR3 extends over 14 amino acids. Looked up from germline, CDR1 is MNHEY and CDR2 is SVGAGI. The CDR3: CASRHGGSSYEQYV. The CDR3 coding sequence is TGTGCCAGCAGGCATGGGGGGAGCTCCTACGAGCAGTACGTC.

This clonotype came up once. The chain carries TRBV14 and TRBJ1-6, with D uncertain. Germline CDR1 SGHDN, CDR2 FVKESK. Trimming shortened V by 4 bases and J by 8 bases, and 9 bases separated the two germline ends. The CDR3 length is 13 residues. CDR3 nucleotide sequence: TGTGCCAGCAGCCGAGGGTTGGATTCACCCCTCCACTTT. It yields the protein CASSRGLDSPLHF.

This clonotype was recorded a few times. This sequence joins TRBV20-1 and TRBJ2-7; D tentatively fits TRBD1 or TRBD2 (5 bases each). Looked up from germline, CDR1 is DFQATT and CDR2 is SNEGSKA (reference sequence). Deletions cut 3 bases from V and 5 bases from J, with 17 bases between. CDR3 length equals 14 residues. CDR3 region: CSASLGTVVHEQYF. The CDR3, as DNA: TGCAGTGCTAGCCTAGGGACCGTAGTCCACGAGCAGTACTTC.

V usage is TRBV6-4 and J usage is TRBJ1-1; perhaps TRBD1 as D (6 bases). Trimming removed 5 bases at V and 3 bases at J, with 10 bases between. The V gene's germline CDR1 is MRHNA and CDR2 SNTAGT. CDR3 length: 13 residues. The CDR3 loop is CASSRSGDTEAFF. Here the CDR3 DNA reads TGTGCCAGCAGTCGCTCAGGGGACACTGAAGCTTTCTTT.

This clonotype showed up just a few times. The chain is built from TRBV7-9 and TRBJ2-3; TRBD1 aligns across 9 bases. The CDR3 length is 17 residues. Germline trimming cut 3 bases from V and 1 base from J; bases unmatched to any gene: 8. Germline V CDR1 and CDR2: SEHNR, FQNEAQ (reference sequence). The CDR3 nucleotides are TGTGCCAGCAGCTTTGGGGACAGGGTCATGGGCACAGATACGCAGTATTTT. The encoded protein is CASSFGDRVMGTDTQYF. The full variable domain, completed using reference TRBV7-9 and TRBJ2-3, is DTGVSQNPRHKITKRGQNVTFRCDPISEHNRLYWYRQTLGQGPEFLTYFQNEAQLEKSRLLSDRFSAERPKGSFSTLEIQRTEQGDSAMYLCASSFGDRVMGTDTQYFGPGTRLTVL.